The 16 T cell receptor beta chains in this list originate from one sample, sequenced in a study of blood T cell repertoires in COVID-19. Profiling relied on immunoSEQ multiplex PCR, and the TCRdb table lists in-frame clones only, not all of them. The profile covers around 100,000 clones, with over 75% appearing a single time and around 20% taken by the ten largest. The sequenced sample consisted of peripheral blood. The receptors here all came from a human donor in a cohort sampled during active COVID-19.

The chain employs TRBV5-1 and TRBJ1-1; TRBD1 might be the D (6 bases). V was shortened by 2 bases and J by 0 bases, with 14 bases between the two germline ends. Germline lookup yields CDR1 SGHRS and CDR2 YFSETQ. The CDR3 length is 16 residues. The CDR3 DNA reads as TGCGCCAGCAGCTTAAACAGGGAAACAATGAACACTGAAGCTTTCTTT. Protein: CASSLNRETMNTEAFF.

This rearrangement joins TRBV5-6 to TRBJ2-1; D ambiguous. The CDR3 contains 14 residues. CDR1 is SGHDT, CDR2 YYEEEE, per germline. The V end lost 2 bases, the J end lost 5 bases, and 11 bases lay between the germline ends. DNA of the CDR3: TGTGCCAGCAGCTTCCTACAGACGAACAATGAGCAGTTCTTC. This translates into CASSFLQTNNEQFF.

This rearrangement joins TRBV28 to TRBJ1-2; TRBD1 aligns across 9 bases. This CDR3 has 15 residues. V trimming: 5 bases; J trimming: 8 bases; junction bases outside the gene matches: 12. Germline-derived CDR1 and CDR2 are MDHEN and SYDVKM. CDR3 protein: CASSPPGQGSEGYTF. CDR3 nucleotides: TGTGCCAGCAGTCCTCCGGGACAGGGTTCGGAAGGCTACACCTTC.

A word on this clone: This specimen includes other DNA sequences encoding the same CDR3. The chain uses TRBV11-2 and TRBJ2-1, with D perhaps TRBD2 (6 bases). CDR3 length equals 15 residues. Germline lookup yields CDR1 SGHAT and CDR2 FQNNGV. The V and J ends lost 2 bases and 2 bases respectively, with 10 bases between them. The CDR3 coding sequence is TGTGCCAGCAGCTTATCTGGACTACCCTACAATGAGCAGTTCTTC. It translates to CASSLSGLPYNEQFF.

The rearrangement joins TRBV7-3 to TRBJ2-7, with D hard to call. Between the trimmed V and J ends, which lost 2 bases and 1 base, there was a span of 9 bases. From germline, CDR1 is SGHTA and CDR2 FQGTGA. The CDR3 contains 14 residues. CDR3 sequence: CASSLYASSYEQYF. Written as DNA, the CDR3 is TGTGCCAGCAGCTTATACGCCAGTTCCTACGAGCAGTACTTC. The full variable domain, rest sourced from reference TRBV7-3 and TRBJ2-7, is GAGVSQTPSNKVTEKGKYVELRCDPISGHTALYWYRQSLGQGPEFLIYFQGTGAADDSGLPNDRFFAVRPEGSVSTLKIQRTERGDSAVYLCASSLYASSYEQYFGPGTRLTVT.

This chain joins TRBV6-6 and TRBJ1-2; D possibly corresponds to TRBD1 (5 bases). The CDR3 spans 16 residues. Germline-derived CDR1 and CDR2 are MNHNY and SVGAGI (reference sequence). The V end lost 5 bases, the J end lost 4 bases, and 20 bases lay between the germline ends. The CDR3 here is CASSTSTSTAFYGYTF. The CDR3 nucleotides read TGTGCCAGCAGTACCTCGACGTCGACAGCCTTCTATGGCTACACCTTC.

This chain joins TRBV4-1 and TRBJ2-5, with TRBD1 identical over 7 bases. V lost 3 bases and J lost 2; bases outside the gene matches: 6. Germline lookup yields CDR1 MGHRA and CDR2 YSYEKL. The CDR3 extends over 15 amino acids. CDR3 region: CASSQRAGGQETQYF. The CDR3, as DNA: TGCGCCAGCAGCCAGCGGGCAGGGGGTCAAGAGACCCAGTACTTC.

V usage is TRBV9 and J usage is TRBJ2-2; 7 bases align to TRBD1. The CDR3 has 16 residues. Per germline, CDR1 SGDLS and CDR2 YYNGEE. After removal of 0 bases from V and 2 bases from J, the junction contained 4 bases not matched to a gene. In DNA, the CDR3 is TGTGCCAGCAGCGTAGAACAGGGGATAAACACCGGGGAGCTGTTTTTT. Translated: CASSVEQGINTGELFF.

V usage is TRBV4-1 and J usage is TRBJ1-4; possibly TRBD1 for D (5 bases). The CDR3 totals 15 residues. CDR1 and CDR2 (germline): MGHRA, YSYEKL. Trimming stripped 1 base from V and 7 bases from J, with 13 bases between. CDR3 nucleotide sequence: TGCGCCAGCAGCCAAGGTGCAGGGCGGCGTGAAAAACTGTTTTTT. It codes for CASSQGAGRREKLFF.

The chain has TRBV5-6 and TRBJ2-2; perhaps TRBD1 as D (6 bases). The CDR3 extends over 15 amino acids. Trimming stripped 0 bases from V and 4 bases from J, with 10 bases between. Germline assignment: CDR1 SGHDT and CDR2 YYEEEE. The CDR3 DNA reads TGTGCCAGCAGCTTGGCCGCAGGGGTCACCGGGGAGCTGTTTTTT. This gives the protein CASSLAAGVTGELFF. Together with reference TRBV5-6 and TRBJ2-2, the CDR3 gives the full variable domain: DAGVTQSPTHLIKTRGQQVTLRCSPKSGHDTVSWYQQALGQGPQFIFQYYEEEERQRGNFPDRFSGHQFPNYSSELNVNALLLGDSALYLCASSLAAGVTGELFFGEGSRLTVL.

DNA for the CDR3: TGTGCCAGTAGTACTGGGCTCCAAGGCGGGGAGCTGTTTTTT. It codes for CASSTGLQGGELFF. The rearrangement joins TRBV19 to TRBJ2-2; D unclear. The CDR3 is 14 amino acids. V was pared by 4 bases and J by 7 bases, with 13 bases between. Per germline, CDR1 LNHDA and CDR2 SQIVND (reference sequence).

The chain has TRBV7-9 and TRBJ2-4; 9 bases map to TRBD1. Germline CDR1 reads SEHNR; CDR2 reads FQNEAQ (reference sequence). J gave up 12 bases and V 0 bases, and 9 bases lay outside the gene matches. The CDR3 loop spans 15 amino acids. The DNA for the CDR3 is TGTGCCAGCAGCTTAGCGAGTCGAGGACAGGGGACTCAGTACTTC. Translating gives CASSLASRGQGTQYF. Together with reference TRBV7-9 and TRBJ2-4, the CDR3 gives the full variable domain: DTGVSQNPRHKITKRGQNVTFRCDPISEHNRLYWYRQTLGQGPEFLTYFQNEAQLEKSRLLSDRFSAERPKGSFSTLEIQRTEQGDSAMYLCASSLASRGQGTQYFGAGTRLSVL.

The chain has TRBV24-1 and TRBJ2-7; possibly TRBD1 for D (5 bases). V dropped 3 bases and J dropped 6 bases, with 8 bases sitting between them. The CDR3 extends over 12 amino acids. CDR1 is KGHDR, CDR2 SFDVKD, per germline. CDR3 bases: TGTGCCACCAGTGATACAGGTCTCGAGCAGTACTTC. Its translation is CATSDTGLEQYF.

The chain uses TRBV28 and TRBJ2-7, with D possibly being TRBD1 (6 bases). The CDR3 covers 15 residues. Trimming removed 6 bases from V and 2 bases from J, with 17 bases in between. Germline CDR1 and CDR2: MDHEN and SYDVKM. The CDR3 loop is CASRPLDRTTYEQYF. The CDR3 DNA is TGTGCCAGCAGACCGCTCGACAGGACCACCTACGAGCAGTACTTC.

The chain is built from TRBV7-8 and TRBJ2-3; 12 bases align to TRBD2. This CDR3 region has 18 residues. The ends lost 5 bases at V and 4 bases at J; junction bases unmatched: 13. Per the germline V gene, CDR1 is SGHVS and CDR2 is FQNEAQ. CDR3 protein: CASSPRPTLAGGSDTQYF. The CDR3 DNA reads as TGTGCCAGCAGCCCGAGACCCACTCTAGCGGGAGGGTCAGATACGCAGTATTTT.

This chain links TRBV18 with TRBJ1-6; 7 positions match TRBD1. This CDR3 comprises 16 residues. Trimming cost V 3 bases and J 14 bases; bases outside gene matches: 16. Germline V gene sequence: CDR1 KGHSH, CDR2 LQKENI. For the CDR3, the DNA is TGTGCCAGCTCACCCAATACCGGGACAGCTAGGATGGCCCTCCACTTT. It yields the protein CASSPNTGTARMALHF.